These 31 T cell receptor beta chains came from one sample sequenced in a study of CXCR3-negative and CXCR3-positive naive CD8 T cells. All TRB cDNA libraries came from 5' RACE performed with UMI labels. After re-calling the 5' RACE reads, TCRdb lists one entry per CDR3 protein, DNA absent. Recorded for this sample: 5,000 to 6,500 distinct CDR3 sequences. Material: naive CXCR3- CD8+ T cells from blood. The subset: CD45RO-CCR7+CD27+CD95- naive CD8+ T cells lacking CXCR3 (TNR3-). The receptors were gathered from a human donor in good health. Some clones in this sample may be carry-over from other donors' samples.

The chain couples TRBV5-1 to TRBJ1-5; TCRdb gives TRBD1 as the D gene, but with no DNA this cannot be confirmed. The CDR3 is made up of 13 amino acids. CDR1 and CDR2 (germline): SGHRS, YFSETQ. CDR3 loop: CASSLRGDQPQHF. The full variable domain, completed using reference TRBV5-1 and TRBJ1-5, is KAGVTQTPRYLIKTRGQQVTLSCSPISGHRSVSWYQQTPGQGLQFLFEYFSETQRNKGNFPGRFSGRQFSNSRSEMNVSTLELGDSALYLCASSLRGDQPQHFGDGTRLSIL.

The chain links TRBV6-5 to TRBJ1-1. The V gene's germline CDR1 is MNHEY and CDR2 SVGAGI. The CDR3 has 16 residues. CDR3 residues: CASSYLTEGAITEAFF.

The chain uses TRBV5-1 and TRBJ1-6. The CDR3 is made up of 15 amino acids. Germline V CDR1 and CDR2: SGHRS, YFSETQ. CDR3 sequence reads: CASSVRSSYNSPLHF.

This clonotype is classed as medium-sized (0.01 to 0.1%) by frequency. The chain joins TRBV28 to TRBJ2-7. CDR3 length: 13 amino acids. Looked up from germline, CDR1 is MDHEN and CDR2 is SYDVKM. CDR3 amino acids: CASSLDGTGEQYF.

The chain is built from TRBV25-1 and TRBJ2-5. This CDR3 spans 11 amino acids. The V gene's germline CDR1 is MGHDK and CDR2 SYGVNS. The chain's CDR3 is CASSPFETQYF.

This clonotype is called medium-sized (0.01 to 0.1%) based on its frequency. The rearrangement links TRBV7-2 to TRBJ1-1; TCRdb calls TRBD1, which cannot be checked without DNA. CDR3 length: 16 residues. Germline lookup yields CDR1 SGHTA and CDR2 FQGNSA. The CDR3 protein is CASSLNSQGVRTEAFF.

This clonotype registers medium-sized by frequency. The chain uses TRBV19 and TRBJ2-2; absent DNA, TCRdb's TRBD2 call cannot be checked. There are 16 residues in the CDR3. The germline V gene has CDR1 LNHDA and CDR2 SQIVND (reference sequence). The CDR3 region is CASTGTSVFYTGELFF.

This clonotype is classed as large (0.1 to 1%) by frequency. The rearrangement links TRBV2 to TRBJ1-2; TCRdb gives TRBD1 as the D gene, but with no DNA this cannot be confirmed. In germline, CDR1 is SNHLY, CDR2 FYNNEI. This CDR3 is built from 16 residues. The chain's CDR3 is CASSELQDPVNYGYTF.

The chain recombines TRBV5-6 with TRBJ1-1. This CDR3 has 12 residues. CDR1 and CDR2 from the germline V gene are SGHDT and YYEEEE. CDR3: CASSLVATEAFF.

The V and J genes are TRBV4-3 and TRBJ1-2; lacking DNA, the TRBD1 call made by TCRdb goes unchecked. The CDR3 runs to 17 residues. Germline V lookup: CDR1 LGHNA, CDR2 YSLEER. This CDR3 is CASSPGTGGRVDYGYTF.

Frequency places this clonotype as medium-sized. J is TRBJ2-5 and V is TRBV20-1; lacking DNA, the TRBD1 call made by TCRdb goes unchecked. The CDR3 spans 19 residues. CDR1 is DFQATT, CDR2 SNEGSKA, per germline (reference sequence). CDR3 sequence reads: CSARDLTSSKPLSQETQYF.

The chain employs TRBV14 and TRBJ1-1. The CDR3 extends over 12 amino acids. Germline CDR1 reads SGHDN; CDR2 reads FVKESK. The CDR3 is CASSRRGTEAFF.

The genes are TRBV12-3 or TRBV12-4 and TRBJ2-5; TCRdb calls TRBD2, which cannot be checked without DNA. There are 16 residues in the CDR3. CDR3 amino acids: CASSWAAGLPVETQYF.

The chain is built from TRBV29-1 and TRBJ1-2; lacking DNA, the TRBD1 call made by TCRdb goes unchecked. CDR3 length: 13 amino acids. The germline gives CDR1 SQVTM, CDR2 ANQGSEA. CDR3 in amino acids: CSVGTGGHYGYTF. Using reference TRBV29-1 and TRBJ1-2 for the parts outside the CDR3, the full variable domain is SAVISQKPSRDICQRGTSLTIQCQVDSQVTMMFWYRQQPGQSLTLIATANQGSEATYESGFVIDKFPISRPNLTFSTLTVSNMSPEDSSIYLCSVGTGGHYGYTFGSGTRLTVV.

This clonotype is classed as medium-sized (0.01 to 0.1%) by frequency. V and J are TRBV29-1 and TRBJ1-2; the D call from TCRdb, TRBD1, cannot be confirmed without DNA. CDR1 is SQVTM, CDR2 ANQGSEA, per germline. There are 16 residues in the CDR3. CDR3 in amino acids: CSVEDPRGGLDYGYTF.

Measured by frequency, this clonotype is medium-sized. The rearrangement joins TRBV10-3 to TRBJ1-1. CDR1 and CDR2 (germline): ENHRY, SYGVKD. The CDR3 is made up of 14 amino acids. The CDR3 spells CAISESGFDTEAFF.

The V call is TRBV29-1, the J call TRBJ2-4. The CDR3 spans 15 residues. Looked up from germline, CDR1 is SQVTM and CDR2 is ANQGSEA. The CDR3 here is CSVDGVGVAKNIQYF.

This clonotype is classed as medium-sized by frequency. The rearrangement joins TRBV6-1 to TRBJ1-5; checking the TCRdb D call of TRBD1 is not possible without DNA. This CDR3 has 15 residues. Germline values: CDR1 MNHNS, CDR2 SASEGT. The CDR3 loop is CASSEETGGNQPQHF.

This chain joins TRBV27 and TRBJ1-2; no DNA is available, so the TRBD1 call from TCRdb remains unchecked. This CDR3 is 15 amino acids long. CDR1 MNHEY and CDR2 SMNVEV come from the germline V gene (reference sequence). The CDR3 region is CASSWSTGLYYGYTF.

The J gene is TRBJ1-1, the V gene TRBV7-8; as DNA is missing, the TRBD1 call by TCRdb cannot be tested. Germline CDR1 and CDR2: SGHVS and FQNEAQ. The CDR3 extends over 15 amino acids. This CDR3 reads CASSLSSGMNTEAFF.

The chain carries TRBV7-6 and TRBJ2-3; without DNA, the TCRdb call of TRBD2 cannot be checked. The V gene's germline CDR1 is SGHVS and CDR2 FNYEAQ. CDR3 length equals 13 residues. The CDR3 is CASSLEGPSTQYF.

The chain is built from TRBV27 and TRBJ1-1. The germline CDR1 and CDR2 sequences are MNHEY and SMNVEV (reference sequence). This CDR3 has 12 amino acids. CDR3 amino acids: CASSFLGTEAFF.

The chain uses TRBV12-3 or TRBV12-4 and TRBJ1-5; the TRBD1 assignment by TCRdb is unverifiable without DNA. This CDR3 is built from 15 residues. The CDR3 protein is CASSLLPGSNQPQHF.

The chain employs TRBV3-1 and TRBJ2-5. The CDR3 totals 12 residues. Germline V gene lookup returns CDR1 LGHDT and CDR2 YNNKEL (reference sequence). CDR3: CASSPARETQYF.

This CDR3 reads CASSYELLGYEQYF. The V call is TRBV6-2 or TRBV6-3, the J call TRBJ2-7. Germline V gene data show CDR1 as MNHEY and CDR2 as SVGEGT. CDR3 length: 14 residues.

This chain connects TRBV19 to TRBJ2-7; lacking DNA, the TRBD1 call made by TCRdb goes unchecked. Germline-derived CDR1 and CDR2 are LNHDA and SQIVND (reference sequence). The length of the CDR3 is 15 residues. CDR3 in amino acids: CASMVGTGGINEQYF. Filled out from reference TRBV19 and TRBJ2-7, the complete variable domain reads DGGITQSPKYLFRKEGQNVTLSCEQNLNHDAMYWYRQDPGQGLRLIYYSQIVNDFQKGDIAEGYSVSREKKESFPLTVTSAQKNPTAFYLCASMVGTGGINEQYFGPGTRLTVT.

Frequency places this clonotype as medium-sized. The V gene is TRBV2, the J gene TRBJ1-5; TCRdb's D gene call, TRBD1, goes unchecked for lack of DNA. CDR1 is SNHLY, CDR2 FYNNEI, per germline. The CDR3 length is 16 residues. The CDR3 sequence is CASRDPQGYSNQPQHF.

In terms of frequency, this clonotype is medium-sized. The chain recombines TRBV7-9 with TRBJ2-7; TCRdb's D gene call, TRBD2, goes unchecked for lack of DNA. Looked up from germline, CDR1 is SEHNR and CDR2 is FQNEAQ (reference sequence). This CDR3 is built from 15 residues. The CDR3 sequence: CASSLEAGVVHEQYF.

The chain couples TRBV7-6 to TRBJ2-7; lacking DNA, the TRBD2 call made by TCRdb goes unchecked. Germline loops: CDR1 SGHVS, CDR2 FNYEAQ. CDR3 length: 15 residues. CDR3 sequence reads: CASSLRLAGDYEQYF.

The chain carries TRBV5-8 and TRBJ1-2; TCRdb picks TRBD1, but there is no DNA to check that call. CDR1 is SGHTS, CDR2 YDEGEE, per germline. The CDR3 has 14 amino acids. CDR3 in amino acids: CASSPGTGVFGYTF.

J is TRBJ2-5 and V is TRBV18; the D call of TRBD1 rests on TCRdb alone, since no DNA is present to check it. CDR3 length: 16 amino acids. The V gene's germline CDR1 is KGHSH and CDR2 LQKENI. The CDR3 sequence: CASSPPSQGERETQYF. The full variable domain, its missing parts supplied by reference TRBV18 and TRBJ2-5, is NAGVMQNPRHLVRRRGQEARLRCSPMKGHSHVYWYRQLPEEGLKFMVYLQKENIIDESGMPKERFSAEFPKEGPSILRIQQVVRGDSAAYFCASSPPSQGERETQYFGPGTRLLVL.